This T cell receptor (beta chain) appears in the sequencing data of a study of T-cell reconstitution after alpha-beta-depleted transplantation in children. The TCRbeta library incorporated unique molecular identifiers. In TCRdb, the PCR reads were re-called with MiXCR into one record per CDR3 protein. The repertoire holds about 210,000 distinct CDR3 sequences, approximately 15% seen once, with around two fifths in the top ten. This clonotype was observed a handful of times. Its antigen is not known. Study findings and constraints: Newly made T cells mostly supplied T-cell counts and diversity one year after transplant.

V was cut by 3 bases and J by 2 bases, with 8 bases left in between. The CDR3 totals 14 residues. Germline V CDR1 and CDR2: MDHEN, SYDVKM. The input for sequencing was PBMCs, mostly from graft donor cells, taken 360 days after TCRalphabeta/CD19-depleted stem cell transplant. The V and J genes are TRBV28 and TRBJ1-5; D ambiguous. This receptor was obtained from a male patient under 10 years old who had a stem cell transplant for acute lymphoblastic leukemia, so the T cells may come from the graft donor. In DNA form, the CDR3 reads TGTGCCAGCAGTTTTACTGTCGGCAATCAGCCCCAGCATTTT. This gives the protein CASSFTVGNQPQHF.